This TCR beta chain was documented in a study of OX40 agonist ivuxolimab in advanced cancers. Background on the study: Patients enrolled in dose escalation were diagnosed with hepatocellular carcinoma, melanoma, renal cell or head and neck cancer. Partial responses occurred in three patients (one hepatocellular carcinoma, two cutaneous melanoma). Study-level points and caveats: Among the least clonally expanded were partial responders at 0.1-3.0 mg/kg.

As to this clone: Its antigen is still unknown.

Some clones are missing from TCRdb's copy, which holds only in-frame ones; the method was immunoSEQ multiplex PCR. The sample lists 35,000 to 45,000 clones; roughly 80% were seen once. Germline lookup yields CDR1 SGHDN and CDR2 FVKESK. Trimming shortened V by 1 base and J by 3 bases, and 13 bases separated the two germline ends. This CDR3 is built from 15 residues. Sequencing used CD4+ or CD8+ T cells sorted from blood, obtained in a trial of the OX40 agonist ivuxolimab. The origin of this receptor is an adult with an advanced solid tumor such as melanoma, head and neck, liver or kidney cancer. The chain has TRBV14 and TRBJ2-7; a possible D gene is TRBD1 (6 bases). CDR3 amino acids: CASSQGPGRGYEQYF. The CDR3 DNA reads as TGTGCCAGCAGCCAAGGCCCTGGCAGGGGCTACGAGCAGTACTTC.